The text below deals with one T cell receptor (beta chain). The data are from a study of blood T cell repertoires in COVID-19. Turning to the study itself: The analysed material was cDNA or gDNA that came from T cells, B-cell-depleted T cells, or PBMCs.

Clones were sequenced by immunoSEQ multiplex PCR, and TCRdb holds only the in-frame ones, with some missing. The sample lists a few hundred thousand clones; approximately 82% were seen once. This CDR3 is 12 amino acids long. Germline CDR1 and CDR2: MDHEN and SYDVKM. V was clipped by 8 bases and J by 1 base, with 6 bases between them. Material for sequencing was peripheral blood. The sequence was obtained from a woman between 45 and 60 years old with acute or convalescent COVID-19. The rearrangement links TRBV28 to TRBJ2-4; D is ambiguous. The CDR3 DNA sequence: TGTGCCAGCGAGTGGGCCAAAAACATTCAGTACTTC. Amino acid sequence: CASEWAKNIQYF.